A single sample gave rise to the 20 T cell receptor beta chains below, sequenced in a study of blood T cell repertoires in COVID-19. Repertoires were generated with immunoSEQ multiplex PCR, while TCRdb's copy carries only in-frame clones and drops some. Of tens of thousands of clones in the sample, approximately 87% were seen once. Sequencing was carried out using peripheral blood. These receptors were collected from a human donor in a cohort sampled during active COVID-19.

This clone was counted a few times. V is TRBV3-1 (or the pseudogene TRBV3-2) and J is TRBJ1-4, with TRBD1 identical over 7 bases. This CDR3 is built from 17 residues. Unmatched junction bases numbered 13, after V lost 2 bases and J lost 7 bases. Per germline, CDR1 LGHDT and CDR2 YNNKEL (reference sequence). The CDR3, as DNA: TGTGCCAGCAGCCAACAACCCCTCAGCAGGGGGTTTGAAAAACTGTTTTTT. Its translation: CASSQQPLSRGFEKLFF.

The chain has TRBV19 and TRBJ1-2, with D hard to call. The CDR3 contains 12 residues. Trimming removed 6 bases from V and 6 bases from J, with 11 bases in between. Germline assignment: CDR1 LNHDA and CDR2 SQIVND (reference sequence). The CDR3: CASSPPGDGYTF. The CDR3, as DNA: TGTGCCAGTAGCCCCCCGGGAGATGGCTACACCTTC. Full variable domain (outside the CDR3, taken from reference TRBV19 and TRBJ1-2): DGGITQSPKYLFRKEGQNVTLSCEQNLNHDAMYWYRQDPGQGLRLIYYSQIVNDFQKGDIAEGYSVSREKKESFPLTVTSAQKNPTAFYLCASSPPGDGYTFGSGTRLTVV.

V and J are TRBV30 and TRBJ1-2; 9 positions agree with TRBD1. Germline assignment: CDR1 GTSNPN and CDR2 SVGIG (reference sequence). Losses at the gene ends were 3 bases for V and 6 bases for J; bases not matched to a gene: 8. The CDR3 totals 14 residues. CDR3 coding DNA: TGTGCCTGGAGAGCCCCCGGGACAGGGAATGGCTACACCTTC. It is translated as CAWRAPGTGNGYTF.

The CDR3, as DNA: TGTGCCAGCTCACCCTATGGGGGGTTTGATGAAAAACTGTTTTTT. This translates into CASSPYGGFDEKLFF. The chain is built from TRBV18 and TRBJ1-4; D perhaps matches TRBD1 (5 bases). This CDR3 spans 15 amino acids. In germline, CDR1 is KGHSH, CDR2 LQKENI. Trimming pared 3 bases from V and 6 bases from J, leaving 14 bases between. The variable domain in full, with the rest retrieved from reference TRBV18 and TRBJ1-4, is NAGVMQNPRHLVRRRGQEARLRCSPMKGHSHVYWYRQLPEEGLKFMVYLQKENIIDESGMPKERFSAEFPKEGPSILRIQQVVRGDSAAYFCASSPYGGFDEKLFFGSGTQLSVL.

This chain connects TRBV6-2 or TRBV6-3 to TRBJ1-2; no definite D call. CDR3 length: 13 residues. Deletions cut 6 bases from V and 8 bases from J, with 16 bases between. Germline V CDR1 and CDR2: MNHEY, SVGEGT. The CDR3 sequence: CASSLGGNWGYTF. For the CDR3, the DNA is TGTGCCAGCAGCCTCGGAGGGAATTGGGGCTACACCTTC.

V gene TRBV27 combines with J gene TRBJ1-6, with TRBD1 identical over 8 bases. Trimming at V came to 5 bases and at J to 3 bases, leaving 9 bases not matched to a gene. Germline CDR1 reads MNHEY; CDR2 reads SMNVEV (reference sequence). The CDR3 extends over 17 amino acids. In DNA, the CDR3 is TGTGCCAGCAGTGGGACAGGAGTTCCCGGCTATAATTCACCCCTCCACTTT. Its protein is CASSGTGVPGYNSPLHF.

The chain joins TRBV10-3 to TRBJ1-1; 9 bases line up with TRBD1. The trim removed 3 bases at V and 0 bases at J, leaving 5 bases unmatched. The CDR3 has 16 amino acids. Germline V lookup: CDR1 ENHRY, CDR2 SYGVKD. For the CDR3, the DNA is TGTGCCATCAGTGAAAAAGACAGGGGGATGAACACTGAAGCTTTCTTT. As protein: CAISEKDRGMNTEAFF.

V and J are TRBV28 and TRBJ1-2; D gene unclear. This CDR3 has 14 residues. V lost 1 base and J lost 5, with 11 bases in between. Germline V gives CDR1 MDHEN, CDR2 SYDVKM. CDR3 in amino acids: CASSLSQVGYGYTF. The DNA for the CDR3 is TGTGCCAGCAGTTTATCGCAAGTCGGGTATGGCTACACCTTC.

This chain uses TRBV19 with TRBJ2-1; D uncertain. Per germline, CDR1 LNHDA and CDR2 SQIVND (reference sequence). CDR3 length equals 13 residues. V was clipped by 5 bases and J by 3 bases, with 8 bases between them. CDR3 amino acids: CASSLSNYNEQFF. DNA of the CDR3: TGTGCCAGTAGTCTTTCTAACTACAATGAGCAGTTCTTC.

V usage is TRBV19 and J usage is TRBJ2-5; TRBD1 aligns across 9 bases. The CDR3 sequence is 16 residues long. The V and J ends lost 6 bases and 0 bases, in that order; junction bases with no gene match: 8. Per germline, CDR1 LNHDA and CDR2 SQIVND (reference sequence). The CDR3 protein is CASRGGQGSHQETQYF. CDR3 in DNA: TGTGCCAGTAGAGGGGGACAGGGATCCCACCAAGAGACCCAGTACTTC.

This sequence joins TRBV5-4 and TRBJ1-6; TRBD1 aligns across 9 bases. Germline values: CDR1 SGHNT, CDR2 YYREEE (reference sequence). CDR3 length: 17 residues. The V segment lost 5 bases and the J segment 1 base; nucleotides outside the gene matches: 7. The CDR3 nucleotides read TGTGCCAGCAGTTCAGCACAGGGGGCTTCCTATAATTCACCCCTCCACTTT. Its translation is CASSSAQGASYNSPLHF.

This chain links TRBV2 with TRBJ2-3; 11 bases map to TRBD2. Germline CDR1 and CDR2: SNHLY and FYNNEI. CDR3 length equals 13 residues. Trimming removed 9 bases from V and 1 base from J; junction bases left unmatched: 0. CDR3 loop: CARTSGGTDTQYF. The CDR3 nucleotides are TGTGCCAGGACTAGCGGGGGCACAGATACGCAGTATTTT.

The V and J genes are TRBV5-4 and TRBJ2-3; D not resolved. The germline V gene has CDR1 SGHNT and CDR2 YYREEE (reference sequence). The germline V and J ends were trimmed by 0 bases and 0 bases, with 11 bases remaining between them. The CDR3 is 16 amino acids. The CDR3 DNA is TGTGCCAGCAGCTTGGAGCCCGCCGTGAGCACAGATACGCAGTATTTT. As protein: CASSLEPAVSTDTQYF.

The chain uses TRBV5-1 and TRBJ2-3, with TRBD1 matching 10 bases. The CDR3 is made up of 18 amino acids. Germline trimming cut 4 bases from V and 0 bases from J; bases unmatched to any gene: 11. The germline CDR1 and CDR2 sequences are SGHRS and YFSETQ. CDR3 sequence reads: CASSTPPGGQGSTDTQYF. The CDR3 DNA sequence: TGCGCCAGCAGCACGCCCCCGGGGGGACAGGGGAGCACAGATACGCAGTATTTT.

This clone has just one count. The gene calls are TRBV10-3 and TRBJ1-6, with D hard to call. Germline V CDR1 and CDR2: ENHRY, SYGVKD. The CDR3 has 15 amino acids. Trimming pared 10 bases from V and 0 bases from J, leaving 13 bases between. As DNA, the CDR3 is TGTGCCACCGCTGACGCGGGCTCCTATAATTCACCCCTCCACTTT. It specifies CATADAGSYNSPLHF.

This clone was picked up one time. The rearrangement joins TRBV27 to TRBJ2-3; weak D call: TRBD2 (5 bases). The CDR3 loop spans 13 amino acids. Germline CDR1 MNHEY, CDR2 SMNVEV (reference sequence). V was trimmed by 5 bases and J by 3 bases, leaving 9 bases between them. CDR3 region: CASSPWETDTQYF. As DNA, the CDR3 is TGTGCCAGCAGTCCCTGGGAGACAGATACGCAGTATTTT.

The CDR3 nucleotides read TGCAGCGAAAGGGACAGCCGCTTTAAGCAGTATTTT. Encoded protein: CSERDSRFKQYF. The chain combines TRBV29-1 with TRBJ2-3, with TRBD1 matching over 7 bases. Germline CDR1 is SQVTM and CDR2 is ANQGSEA. Losses at the gene ends were 7 bases for V and 11 bases for J; bases not matched to a gene: 12. This CDR3 comprises 12 residues.

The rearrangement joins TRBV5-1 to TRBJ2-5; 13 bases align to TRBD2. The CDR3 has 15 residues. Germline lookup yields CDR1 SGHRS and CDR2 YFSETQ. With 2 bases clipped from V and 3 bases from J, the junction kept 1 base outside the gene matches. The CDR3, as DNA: TGCGCCAGCAGCTTTGGACTAGCGGGAGAAGAGACCCAGTACTTC. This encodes CASSFGLAGEETQYF.

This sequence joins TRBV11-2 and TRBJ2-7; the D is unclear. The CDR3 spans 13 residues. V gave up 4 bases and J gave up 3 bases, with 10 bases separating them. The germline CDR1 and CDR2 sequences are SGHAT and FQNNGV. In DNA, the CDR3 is TGTGCCAGCAGCTGGAGACCCTTCTACGAGCAGTACTTC. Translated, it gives CASSWRPFYEQYF.

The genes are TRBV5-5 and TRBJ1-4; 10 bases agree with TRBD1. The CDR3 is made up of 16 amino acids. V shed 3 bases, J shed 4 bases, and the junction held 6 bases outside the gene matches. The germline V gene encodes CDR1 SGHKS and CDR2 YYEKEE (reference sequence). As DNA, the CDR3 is TGTGCCAGCAGCTATGGACAGGGGGGCCTTAATGAAAAACTGTTTTTT. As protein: CASSYGQGGLNEKLFF.